These 6 T cell receptor beta chains came from one sample sequenced in a study of CD8 T cells in ankylosing spondylitis. TCRdb recomputed calls from the 5' RACE reads with MiXCR, one row per CDR3 protein. This repertoire shows around 300,000 distinct CDR3 sequences, 14% to 15% found once; its top ten account for around 0.99%. Sequencing used blood, either unsorted or a sorted T cell fraction (not recorded which). The receptor source for this set is a male donor with ankylosing spondylitis or in good health (not recorded which).

The sample holds a few counts of this clonotype. The chain links TRBV18 to TRBJ2-3, with TRBD1 matching over 9 bases. V gave up 1 base and J gave up 3 bases; unmatched junction bases: 2. Per the germline V gene, CDR1 is KGHSH and CDR2 is LQKENI. The CDR3 sequence is 15 residues long. DNA of the CDR3: TGTGCCAGCTCACCACAGACAGGGGGGACAGATACGCAGTATTTT. Encoded protein: CASSPQTGGTDTQYF.

This clonotype was seen ten or more times. The chain links TRBV7-8 to TRBJ2-7; the D gene is possibly TRBD1 (6 bases). Trimming removed 6 bases at V and 3 bases at J, with 15 bases between. CDR3 length equals 14 residues. The germline V gene has CDR1 SGHVS and CDR2 FQNEAQ. In DNA, the CDR3 is TGTGCCAGCAGTTCTGACAGGAAAGACTACGAGCAGTACTTC. It yields the protein CASSSDRKDYEQYF.

V usage is TRBV5-1 and J usage is TRBJ2-1; no clear D. Germline values: CDR1 SGHRS, CDR2 YFSETQ. Trimming stripped 3 bases from V and 8 bases from J, with 15 bases between. The CDR3 consists of 14 residues. Here the CDR3 reads CASSSTPPWDEQFF. CDR3 nucleotide sequence: TGCGCCAGCAGCTCAACCCCTCCTTGGGATGAGCAGTTCTTC.

The chain combines TRBV7-2 with TRBJ2-3; D possibly matches TRBD1 or TRBD2 (5 bases each). Between the trimmed V and J ends, which lost 3 bases and 8 bases, there was a span of 18 bases. This CDR3 has 15 residues. Germline V gene data show CDR1 as SGHTA and CDR2 as FQGNSA. The CDR3 DNA reads TGTGCCAGCAGCTTTAGTAACGGGGCGAACCCTACGCAGTATTTT. Translated, it gives CASSFSNGANPTQYF.

This clonotype was recorded a few times. This sequence joins TRBV9 and TRBJ2-3; D not certain. V lost 4 bases and J lost 6, with 12 bases in between. The germline gives CDR1 SGDLS, CDR2 YYNGEE. The CDR3 contains 13 residues. This CDR3 is CASSQPDRDTQYF. As DNA, the CDR3 is TGTGCCAGCAGCCAACCAGACCGGGATACGCAGTATTTT.

On this clonotype: One end of the junction fails to match germline, which may point to a read error. The J gene is TRBJ2-2, the V gene TRBV3-1; 11 nucleotides match TRBD2. The CDR3 consists of 17 residues. Per the germline V gene, CDR1 is LGHDT and CDR2 is YNNKEL (reference sequence). The CDR3: CATSQDPPSGRPGELFF. In DNA form, the CDR3 reads TGTGCCACCAGCCAAGATCCCCCTAGCGGGAGGCCCGGGGAGCTGTTTTTT.